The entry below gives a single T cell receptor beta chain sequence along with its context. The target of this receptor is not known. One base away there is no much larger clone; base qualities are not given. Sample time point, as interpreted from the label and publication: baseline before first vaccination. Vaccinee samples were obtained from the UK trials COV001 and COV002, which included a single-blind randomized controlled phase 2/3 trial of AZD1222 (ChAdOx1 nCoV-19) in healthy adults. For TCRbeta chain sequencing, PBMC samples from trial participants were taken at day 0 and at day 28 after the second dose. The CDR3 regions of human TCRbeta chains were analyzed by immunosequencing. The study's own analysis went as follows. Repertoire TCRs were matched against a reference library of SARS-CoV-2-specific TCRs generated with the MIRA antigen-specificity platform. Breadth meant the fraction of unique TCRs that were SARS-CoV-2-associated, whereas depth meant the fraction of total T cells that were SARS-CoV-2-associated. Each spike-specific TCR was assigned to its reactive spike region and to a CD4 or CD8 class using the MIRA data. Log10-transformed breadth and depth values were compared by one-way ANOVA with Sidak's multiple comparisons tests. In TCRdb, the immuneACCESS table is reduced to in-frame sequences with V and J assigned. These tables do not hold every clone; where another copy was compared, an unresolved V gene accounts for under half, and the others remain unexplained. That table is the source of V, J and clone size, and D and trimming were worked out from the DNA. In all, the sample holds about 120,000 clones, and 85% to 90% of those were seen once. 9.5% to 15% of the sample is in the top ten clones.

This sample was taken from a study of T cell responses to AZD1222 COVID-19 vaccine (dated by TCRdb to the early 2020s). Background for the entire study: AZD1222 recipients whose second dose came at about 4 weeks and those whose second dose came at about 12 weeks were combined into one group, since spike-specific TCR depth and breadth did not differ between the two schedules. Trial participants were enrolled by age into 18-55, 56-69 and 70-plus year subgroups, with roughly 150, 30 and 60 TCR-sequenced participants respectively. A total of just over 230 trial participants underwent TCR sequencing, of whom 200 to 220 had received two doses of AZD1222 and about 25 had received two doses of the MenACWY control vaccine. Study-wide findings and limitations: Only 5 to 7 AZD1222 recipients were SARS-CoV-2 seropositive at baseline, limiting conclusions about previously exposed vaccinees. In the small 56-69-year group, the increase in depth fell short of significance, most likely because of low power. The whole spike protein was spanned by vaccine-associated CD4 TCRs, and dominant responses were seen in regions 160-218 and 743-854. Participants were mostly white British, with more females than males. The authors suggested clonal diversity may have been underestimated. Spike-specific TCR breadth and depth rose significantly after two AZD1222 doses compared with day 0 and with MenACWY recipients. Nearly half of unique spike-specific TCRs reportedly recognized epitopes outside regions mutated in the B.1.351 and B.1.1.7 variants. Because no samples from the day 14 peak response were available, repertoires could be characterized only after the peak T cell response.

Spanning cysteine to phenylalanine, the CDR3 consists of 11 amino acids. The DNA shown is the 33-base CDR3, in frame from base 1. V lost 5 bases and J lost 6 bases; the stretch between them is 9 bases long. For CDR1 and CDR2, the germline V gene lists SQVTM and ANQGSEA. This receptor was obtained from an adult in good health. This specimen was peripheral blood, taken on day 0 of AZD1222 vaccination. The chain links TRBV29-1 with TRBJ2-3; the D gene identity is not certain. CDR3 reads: CSVIVGDTQYF. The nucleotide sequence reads TGCAGCGTTATCGTGGGGGATACGCAGTATTTT.